These T cell receptor beta chains were read from a single sample in a study of blood T cell repertoires in COVID-19. The table came from immunoSEQ multiplex PCR; TCRdb's copy has only in-frame clones and leaves some out. Of 100,000 to 150,000 clones listed, 90% were seen once; the top ten hold roughly 3.7%. Sequences were obtained from peripheral blood. Receptors originate from a man aged 50-60 years with active COVID-19. Each CDR3 is given with its conserved first and last residue. The D gene is left open where the match is weak. Only part of the rows carry a size: once, few, many, or a class if the clone is expanded.

abundance	d_gene	v_gene	j_gene	CDR3nt	CDR3aa
.	.	TRBV5-1	TRBJ1-6	TGCGCCAGCAGCTCGAACGGACAGAGTAGTTCACCCCTCCACTTT	CASSSNGQSSSPLHF
once	TRBD2	TRBV6-5	TRBJ2-1	TGTGCCAGCAGTTACCAGAGCGGGACCGGTTTGTATGAGCAGTTCTTC	CASSYQSGTGLYEQFF
few	.	TRBV7-9	TRBJ1-5	TGTGCCAGCAGTTTCGACAGCAGCAATCAGCCCCAGCATTTT	CASSFDSSNQPQHF
.	.	TRBV5-1	TRBJ1-4	TGCGCCAGCAGCTACCAGGGTACTGAAAAACTGTTTTTT	CASSYQGTEKLFF
.	TRBD2	TRBV5-4	TRBJ2-3	TGTGCCAGCAGCATGGGACTAGCGGGCGGGGAAGATACGCAGTATTTT	CASSMGLAGGEDTQYF
.	.	TRBV6-5	TRBJ2-5	TGTGCCAGCAGTCGTAGCGTTCGCCAGACCCAGTACTTC	CASSRSVRQTQYF
.	.	TRBV27	TRBJ2-5	TGTGCCAGCCGAGGTGACCCGCGGGAGACCCAGTACTTC	CASRGDPRETQYF
few	TRBD1	TRBV14	TRBJ2-3	TGTGCCAGCAGTCAGGGGGCGGCGAGGGGAGATACGCAGTATTTT	CASSQGAARGDTQYF
.	.	TRBV9	TRBJ2-5	TGTGCCAGCAGCCCCCGACTAGTTGGAGGAGAGACCCAGTACTTC	CASSPRLVGGETQYF
.	TRBD1	TRBV5-8	TRBJ2-3	TGTGCCAGCAGCCCTCGACAGGGGGCCGGGACGGGAGGTAGCACAGATACGCAGTATTTT	CASSPRQGAGTGGSTDTQYF
.	.	TRBV5-6	TRBJ2-1	TGTGCCAGCAGCTGGGGGACTGGTTCGAATGAGCAGTTCTTC	CASSWGTGSNEQFF
.	.	TRBV12-3/TRBV12-4	TRBJ1-1	TGTGCCAGCAGCGTCCTTGGAGGCACTGAAGCTTTCTTT	CASSVLGGTEAFF
.	TRBD2	TRBV29-1	TRBJ2-2	TGCAGCGTCGCCCAGACTAGCGACACCGGGGAGCTGTTTTTT	CSVAQTSDTGELFF
.	TRBD1	TRBV7-9	TRBJ1-2	TGTGCCAGCAGCTCCGGACAGGCCGGGGGCTACACCTTC	CASSSGQAGGYTF
.	TRBD1	TRBV27	TRBJ2-7	TGTGCCAGCAGCCTCGACAGGGGGTTATACGAGCAGTACTTC	CASSLDRGLYEQYF
few	TRBD1	TRBV7-9	TRBJ2-1	TGTGCCAGCAGCGAACCGGGACAGACCTACAATGAGCAGTTCTTC	CASSEPGQTYNEQFF
.	TRBD2	TRBV4-1	TRBJ2-1	TGCGCCAGCAGCCAACCGGGAGGAGGCTACAATGAGCAGTTCTTC	CASSQPGGGYNEQFF
.	.	TRBV7-8	TRBJ2-1	TGTGCCAGCAGCCCAGCAAGGAGGGATGAGCAGTTCTTC	CASSPARRDEQFF
.	.	TRBV5-1	TRBJ2-5	TGCGCCAGCAGCTTGGCCGCCGGGGATAAGACCCAGTACTTC	CASSLAAGDKTQYF
.	TRBD1	TRBV7-3	TRBJ2-1	TGTGCCAGCAGCCCCGGACAGGGCTCCTACAATGAGCAGTTCTTC	CASSPGQGSYNEQFF
.	.	TRBV10-2	TRBJ1-5	TGCGCCAGCAGTGAAGCCGGTCAGCCCCAGCATTTT	CASSEAGQPQHF
.	TRBD2	TRBV12-3/TRBV12-4	TRBJ2-2	TGTGCCAGCAGACCCGGACTAGCCGGGGAGCTGTTTTTT	CASRPGLAGELFF
.	TRBD1	TRBV14	TRBJ1-2	TGTGCCAGCACAGAACAAACAGGGGTTGGCTACACCTTC	CASTEQTGVGYTF
.	TRBD1	TRBV10-3	TRBJ2-7	TGTGCCATCAGTGACCAGACAGGGGGCGCCTACGAGCAGTACTTC	CAISDQTGGAYEQYF
.	.	TRBV6-6	TRBJ1-1	TGTGCCTCGGGGATGGGGAACACTGAAGCTTTCTTT	CASGMGNTEAFF
.	.	TRBV24-1	TRBJ2-2	TGTGCCACTGAGGATTTGGGAGGGGGCACCGGGGAGCTGTTTTTT	CATEDLGGGTGELFF
.	.	TRBV18	TRBJ1-2	TGTGCCAGCTCATCGATTACCCTCGGGGAAGGCTACACCTTC	CASSSITLGEGYTF
.	.	TRBV3-1/TRBV3-2	TRBJ2-4	TGTGCCAGCAGCCAAGACGGTCTAGCCAAAAACATTCAGTACTTC	CASSQDGLAKNIQYF
.	TRBD1	TRBV6-5	TRBJ1-4	TGTGCCAGCAGGGAGGGACAGGTCGCTGAAAAACTGTTTTTT	CASREGQVAEKLFF
many	.	TRBV30	TRBJ1-5	TGTGCCTGGAGTAGCGGGTCTAGCAATCAGCCCCAGCATTTT	CAWSSGSSNQPQHF
.	.	TRBV9	TRBJ2-3	TGTGCCAGCAGCGTAGGGGAATGGAGGTCGGATACGCAGTATTTT	CASSVGEWRSDTQYF
.	.	TRBV10-2	TRBJ2-4	TGCGCCAGCAGTGCGGAGTTAGCCAAAAACATTCAGTACTTC	CASSAELAKNIQYF
.	.	TRBV3-1/TRBV3-2	TRBJ1-2	TGTGCCAGCAGCCCCGGGGCAGGGGACGGCTACACCTTC	CASSPGAGDGYTF
.	TRBD2	TRBV9	TRBJ2-3	TGTGCCAGCAGCGTAGGGGGGACTAGCGGGAGAACAGATACGCAGTATTTT	CASSVGGTSGRTDTQYF
.	TRBD2	TRBV30	TRBJ2-3	TGTGCCTGGAGTGTTGGTTCGGGAGGGGATACGCAGTATTTT	CAWSVGSGGDTQYF
.	.	TRBV12-3/TRBV12-4	TRBJ1-1	TGTGCCAGCAGTTTTGTCCTTACTGAAGCTTTCTTT	CASSFVLTEAFF
few	TRBD2	TRBV5-1	TRBJ2-1	TGCGCCAGCAGCCCCGGCCGCCTAGCGGGGGGGTATTTCTACAATGAGCAGTTCTTC	CASSPGRLAGGYFYNEQFF
.	.	TRBV6-5	TRBJ1-2	TGTGCCAGCAGGAAAACAGGGAAGGATGGCTACACCTTC	CASRKTGKDGYTF
.	TRBD2	TRBV9	TRBJ2-1	TGTGCCAGCAGCGTAGGGGGCGGGGGATACAATGAGCAGTTCTTC	CASSVGGGGYNEQFF
.	.	TRBV27	TRBJ1-3	TGTGCCAGCAGACAAGGTGCAGGGCCCTCTGGAAACACCATATATTTT	CASRQGAGPSGNTIYF
.	TRBD2	TRBV6-1	TRBJ2-3	TGTGCCAGCAGTGAATGGCGGGAGGGGATAGATACGCAGTATTTT	CASSEWREGIDTQYF
.	.	TRBV13	TRBJ1-3	TGTGCCAGCAGCTTAGGGGCCCGCTCTGGAAACACCATATATTTT	CASSLGARSGNTIYF
once	.	TRBV12-5	TRBJ1-1	TGTGCTAGTGGTTTAGTCGAGGGTGACACTGAAGCTTTCTTT	CASGLVEGDTEAFF
.	.	TRBV3-1/TRBV3-2	TRBJ2-1	TGTGCCAGCAGCCGACTAGTTCATGAGCAGTTCTTC	CASSRLVHEQFF
.	TRBD1	TRBV19	TRBJ2-1	TGTGCCAGTAGCCCGAGGCGAGACAGGGTGATCTACAATGAGCAGTTCTTC	CASSPRRDRVIYNEQFF
.	TRBD2	TRBV9	TRBJ2-3	TGTGCCAGCAGCGCGGCGACCGGGACTAGCGGGAGTGCAGATACGCAGTATTTT	CASSAATGTSGSADTQYF
.	TRBD1	TRBV5-1	TRBJ1-6	TGCGCCAGCAGCCAGACAGGGGAGGCACCCCTCCACTTT	CASSQTGEAPLHF
once	TRBD2	TRBV19	TRBJ2-3	TGTGCCAGTAGTCCCTGGGGAGCGGGGACTAGCACAGATACGCAGTATTTT	CASSPWGAGTSTDTQYF